The 25 T cell receptor beta chains in this list originate from one sample, sequenced in a study of cytomegalovirus exposure and HLA in healthy donors. TCRdb's copy holds only in-frame clones and misses some; the assay was immunoSEQ multiplex PCR. The sample includes roughly 120,000 clones, 88% of them seen just once. Material: PBMCs. All receptors come from a woman aged 30 to 39 in good health and CMV-seropositive.

The chain's CDR3 is CASSPRGGGGHNEQFF. The CDR3 nucleotides read TGTGCCAGCAGCCCGCGGGGGGGCGGGGGGCACAATGAGCAGTTCTTC. The chain employs TRBV7-9 and TRBJ2-1, with 9 bases that match TRBD2. V lost 5 bases, J lost 5 bases, and 10 bases stayed unmatched. The germline CDR1 and CDR2 sequences are SEHNR and FQNEAQ (reference sequence). The CDR3 contains 16 residues.

V gene TRBV7-6 combines with J gene TRBJ1-5; a weak D match, TRBD1 (5 bases). The V end lost 2 bases, the J end lost 5 bases, and 7 bases lay between the germline ends. From germline, CDR1 is SGHVS and CDR2 FNYEAQ. This CDR3 is 13 amino acids long. CDR3 nucleotides: TGTGCCAGCAGCTTAAGCAGGGATCAGCCCCAGCATTTT. Its translation is CASSLSRDQPQHF.

This clone was detected only once. The CDR3: CASSQNLAGSYYEQYF. Written as DNA, the CDR3 is TGCGCCAGCAGCCAAAACCTAGCGGGGAGCTACTACGAGCAGTACTTC. The chain recombines TRBV4-1 with TRBJ2-7; 9 bases fit TRBD2. This CDR3 has 16 residues. Germline CDR1 reads MGHRA; CDR2 reads YSYEKL. V gave up 2 bases and J gave up 3 bases; unmatched junction bases: 8.

The chain recombines TRBV28 with TRBJ1-1; D remains ambiguous. The V gene's germline CDR1 is MDHEN and CDR2 SYDVKM. This CDR3 spans 11 amino acids. V dropped 4 bases and J dropped 10 bases, with 10 bases sitting between them. Here the CDR3 reads CASSWVGGAFF. The DNA of the CDR3 is TGTGCCAGCAGTTGGGTAGGAGGAGCTTTCTTT. Full variable domain (remainder filled in from reference TRBV28 and TRBJ1-1): DVKVTQSSRYLVKRTGEKVFLECVQDMDHENMFWYRQDPGLGLRLIYFSYDVKMKEKGDIPEGYSVSREKKERFSLILESASTNQTSMYLCASSWVGGAFFGQGTRLTVV.

V is TRBV18 and J is TRBJ2-3; maybe TRBD2 (6 bases). Germline V gives CDR1 KGHSH, CDR2 LQKENI. Trimming took 0 bases from V and 3 from J, leaving 10 bases between them. This CDR3 spans 15 amino acids. CDR3 coding DNA: TGTGCCAGCTCACCACCGTTCGGGGGTACAGATACGCAGTATTTT. Protein sequence: CASSPPFGGTDTQYF. Based on the CDR3 plus reference TRBV18 and TRBJ2-3, the full variable domain is NAGVMQNPRHLVRRRGQEARLRCSPMKGHSHVYWYRQLPEEGLKFMVYLQKENIIDESGMPKERFSAEFPKEGPSILRIQQVVRGDSAAYFCASSPPFGGTDTQYFGPGTRLTVL.

The rearrangement joins TRBV6-4 to TRBJ2-1; 11 bases are a match to TRBD2. The V segment lost 0 bases and the J segment 6 bases; nucleotides outside the gene matches: 1. CDR3 length equals 15 residues. In germline, CDR1 is MRHNA, CDR2 SNTAGT. CDR3 nucleotides: TGTGCCAGCAGTGACTCTAGCGGGGGGGCCAATGAGCAGTTCTTC. Translation: CASSDSSGGANEQFF.

The V and J genes are TRBV4-3 and TRBJ1-1; D remains unclear. V was clipped by 5 bases and J by 0 bases, with 25 bases between them. Germline V gene sequence: CDR1 LGHNA, CDR2 YSLEER. CDR3 length: 19 residues. The CDR3 region is CASSFRGRRGFGLNTEAFF. As DNA, the CDR3 is TGCGCCAGCAGCTTCCGAGGGAGGCGCGGATTCGGGCTGAACACTGAAGCTTTCTTT.

The J gene is TRBJ2-7, the V gene TRBV20-1; no firm D call. Germline CDR1 reads DFQATT; CDR2 reads SNEGSKA (reference sequence). The CDR3 is 11 residues long. Trimming took off 4 bases at V and 3 bases at J, with 7 bases between the two ends. The CDR3 sequence is CSATTGYEQYF. CDR3 DNA: TGCAGTGCTACGACTGGCTACGAGCAGTACTTC.

The chain links TRBV7-9 to TRBJ2-1, with 9 bases fitting TRBD2. The CDR3 spans 17 residues. CDR1 and CDR2 from the germline V gene are SEHNR and FQNEAQ (reference sequence). With 4 bases clipped from V and 0 bases from J, the junction kept 7 bases outside the gene matches. In DNA, the CDR3 is TGTGCCAGCAGCTCTCCGGTTAGCGGGAGCTCCTACAATGAGCAGTTCTTC. This codes for CASSSPVSGSSYNEQFF.

In DNA form, the CDR3 reads TGTGCCAGCAGTTTCAGGGCCAGGCAAGAGACCCAGTACTTC. This sequence encodes CASSFRARQETQYF. The rearrangement uses TRBV28 and TRBJ2-5; a weak D match, TRBD1 (5 bases). CDR1 MDHEN and CDR2 SYDVKM come from the germline V gene. Trimming left V 3 bases short and J 2 bases short, with 10 bases between. This CDR3 comprises 14 residues.

This chain connects TRBV30 to TRBJ1-2, with TRBD1 identical over 8 bases. After removal of 2 bases from V and 7 bases from J, the junction contained 6 bases not matched to a gene. CDR3 length: 13 amino acids. CDR1 GTSNPN and CDR2 SVGIG come from the germline V gene (reference sequence). In nucleotides, the CDR3 is TGTGCCTGGAGTACAGGGGGAACGGGTGGCTACACCTTC. This sequence encodes CAWSTGGTGGYTF.

The rearrangement uses TRBV5-6 and TRBJ1-1, with 8 nucleotides matching TRBD1. The CDR3 spans 13 residues. Germline values: CDR1 SGHDT, CDR2 YYEEEE. V shed 4 bases, J shed 5 bases, and the junction held 4 bases outside the gene matches. DNA for the CDR3: TGTGCCAGCAGCCTCGGGACAGGAACTGAAGCTTTCTTT. Its protein product is CASSLGTGTEAFF.

The V gene is TRBV7-9, the J gene TRBJ1-3, with a tentative D call TRBD1 (6 bases). V was clipped by 5 bases and J by 0 bases, with 14 bases between them. The V gene's germline CDR1 is SEHNR and CDR2 FQNEAQ (reference sequence). CDR3 length: 16 amino acids. In DNA, the CDR3 is TGTGCCAGCAGCCCGACAGGAAGAGTCTCTGGAAACACCATATATTTT. It translates to CASSPTGRVSGNTIYF.

The chain recombines TRBV9 with TRBJ2-1; weak D call: TRBD1 (6 bases). Trimming removed 0 bases at V and 4 bases at J, with 11 bases between. Germline V gene sequence: CDR1 SGDLS, CDR2 YYNGEE. The CDR3 runs to 15 residues. The DNA for the CDR3 is TGTGCCAGCAGCGTAGCATGGGGGCCATACAATGAGCAGTTCTTC. Translating it yields CASSVAWGPYNEQFF.

The J gene is TRBJ2-7, the V gene TRBV5-1; tentatively, D is TRBD2 (5 bases). CDR3 length equals 14 residues. The germline gives CDR1 SGHRS, CDR2 YFSETQ. Trimming stripped 1 base from V and 2 bases from J, with 10 bases between. CDR3 DNA: TGCGCCAGCAGCTTGTCATCCGGGGCCTACGAGCAGTACTTC. This gives the protein CASSLSSGAYEQYF.

This CDR3 is CASSFSTGLVGREQFF. CDR3 bases: TGTGCCAGCAGTTTCTCTACGGGACTAGTGGGTAGGGAGCAGTTCTTC. The genes are TRBV27 and TRBJ2-1, with TRBD2 matching 8 bases. Germline lookup yields CDR1 MNHEY and CDR2 SMNVEV (reference sequence). The J segment lost 10 bases and the V segment lost 3 bases, leaving 14 bases of the junction unmatched. The CDR3 has 16 residues.

V usage is TRBV27 and J usage is TRBJ2-7; TRBD2 matches 7 bases. J gave up 3 bases and V 7 bases, and 9 bases lay outside the gene matches. CDR3 length equals 14 residues. Looked up from germline, CDR1 is MNHEY and CDR2 is SMNVEV (reference sequence). CDR3 sequence (DNA): TGTGCCAGCAAGCCGGCTAGCGGCCGCTACGAGCAGTACTTC. It specifies CASKPASGRYEQYF.

V gene TRBV5-1 combines with J gene TRBJ2-5; D is possibly TRBD2 (6 bases). Trimming took off 2 bases at V and 4 bases at J, with 9 bases between the two ends. There are 13 residues in the CDR3. The V gene's germline CDR1 is SGHRS and CDR2 YFSETQ. The CDR3 DNA reads TGCGCCAGCAGCTTCGGAGGGCCAGAGACCCAGTACTTC. Amino acids: CASSFGGPETQYF. Full variable domain (missing parts from reference TRBV5-1 and TRBJ2-5): KAGVTQTPRYLIKTRGQQVTLSCSPISGHRSVSWYQQTPGQGLQFLFEYFSETQRNKGNFPGRFSGRQFSNSRSEMNVSTLELGDSALYLCASSFGGPETQYFGPGTRLLVL.

This clone appeared a single time. V gene TRBV15 combines with J gene TRBJ2-7; TRBD2 agrees at 11 bases. V shed 2 bases, J shed 7 bases, and the junction held 7 bases outside the gene matches. The V gene's germline CDR1 is LNHNV and CDR2 YYDKDF (reference sequence). The CDR3 has 15 residues. The CDR3 region is CATSRSGLAEGEQYF. For the CDR3, the DNA is TGTGCCACCAGCAGATCGGGACTAGCGGAGGGGGAGCAGTACTTC.

This clone is a singleton in its sample. The V call is TRBV15, the J call TRBJ1-4, with 7 bases matching TRBD1. V was clipped by 0 bases and J by 4 bases; unmatched bases: 5. The CDR3 covers 16 residues. Per germline, CDR1 LNHNV and CDR2 YYDKDF (reference sequence). This CDR3 reads CATSRDRAGGNEKLFF. The CDR3 DNA follows: TGTGCCACCAGCAGAGATCGGGCAGGGGGTAATGAAAAACTGTTTTTT.

A single count supports this clone. The gene calls are TRBV15 and TRBJ2-7; D is undetermined. V was shortened by 4 bases and J by 6 bases, with 16 bases between the two germline ends. From germline, CDR1 is LNHNV and CDR2 YYDKDF (reference sequence). This CDR3 contains 14 residues. The CDR3 loop reads CATSTKTGAIEQYF. The CDR3 DNA follows: TGTGCCACCAGCACTAAAACCGGTGCCATCGAGCAGTACTTC.

This clone turned up a few times. V is TRBV18 and J is TRBJ2-7, with TRBD2 matching over 13 bases. Germline CDR1 and CDR2: KGHSH and LQKENI. The trim removed 6 bases at V and 4 bases at J, leaving 3 bases unmatched. This CDR3 is 14 amino acids long. In DNA form, the CDR3 reads TGTGCCAGCTCCAGGACTAGCGGGGGTTACGAGCAGTACTTC. Amino acid sequence: CASSRTSGGYEQYF.

The J gene is TRBJ2-3, the V gene TRBV18, with D possibly TRBD1 on 5 matching bases. This CDR3 is 14 amino acids long. Germline V gives CDR1 KGHSH, CDR2 LQKENI. Deletions cut 2 bases from V and 0 bases from J, with 6 bases between. The CDR3 DNA reads as TGTGCCAGCTCACCAGCAGGGAGCACAGATACGCAGTATTTT. As protein: CASSPAGSTDTQYF.

J is TRBJ2-7 and V is TRBV5-5; 8 bases map to TRBD1. This CDR3 comprises 13 residues. V lost 5 bases and J lost 6; bases outside the gene matches: 7. The germline gives CDR1 SGHKS, CDR2 YYEKEE (reference sequence). CDR3 sequence: CASREQGGGEQYF. DNA of the CDR3: TGTGCCAGCAGGGAACAGGGGGGCGGCGAGCAGTACTTC.

The chain uses TRBV30 and TRBJ2-5; 7 bases match TRBD1. J gave up 1 base and V 5 bases, and 4 bases lay outside the gene matches. The CDR3 spans 13 residues. CDR1 GTSNPN and CDR2 SVGIG come from the germline V gene (reference sequence). CDR3 loop: CAWQRQGQETQYF. For the CDR3, the DNA is TGTGCCTGGCAGCGACAGGGCCAAGAGACCCAGTACTTC.